The 9 T cell receptor beta chains reported below all come from one sample, sequenced in a study of blood T cell repertoires in COVID-19. Assay: immunoSEQ multiplex PCR; the TCRdb copy retains only in-frame clones and omits some. This repertoire shows under 350,000 clones, approximately 83% found once; its top ten account for roughly 14%. Input material: peripheral blood. These receptors were obtained from a human donor in a cohort sampled during active COVID-19.

The V call is TRBV6-5, the J call TRBJ1-5, with D possibly TRBD1 on 6 matching bases. Germline-derived CDR1 and CDR2 are MNHEY and SVGAGI. The CDR3 runs to 15 residues. Trimming took off 6 bases at V and 5 bases at J, with 17 bases between the two ends. The CDR3 protein is CASRPQGRFDQPQHF. The CDR3 DNA is TGTGCCAGCAGGCCCCAGGGGCGATTCGATCAGCCCCAGCATTTT.

To note about this clone: Other nucleotide sequences from this sample produce the same CDR3. This chain connects TRBV27 to TRBJ2-1, with D unresolved. CDR3 length: 11 residues. The germline gives CDR1 MNHEY, CDR2 SMNVEV (reference sequence). V was shortened by 4 bases and J by 8 bases, with 6 bases between the two germline ends. CDR3 nucleotide sequence: TGTGCCAGCAGTTATCTCTATGAGCAGTTCTTC. It specifies CASSYLYEQFF.

This clone was seen more than once but under ten times. The rearrangement links TRBV6-6 to TRBJ2-2; D unresolved. This CDR3 is built from 13 residues. CDR1 is MNHNY, CDR2 SVGAGI, per germline (reference sequence). V was trimmed by 8 bases and J by 0 bases, leaving 7 bases between them. CDR3 coding DNA: TGTGCCAGCGAACACCCGAACACCGGGGAGCTGTTTTTT. As protein: CASEHPNTGELFF.

The V gene is TRBV7-9, the J gene TRBJ2-3; perhaps TRBD2 as D (6 bases). The germline V gene encodes CDR1 SEHNR and CDR2 FQNEAQ (reference sequence). The V end was cut by 5 bases, the J end by 5 bases, with 17 bases between. The CDR3 length is 15 residues. The CDR3 here is CASSPPGGGLDTQYF. The CDR3 region has the DNA TGTGCCAGCAGCCCCCCCGGGGGAGGATTAGATACGCAGTATTTT.

The CDR3 sequence: CASGIRERGELFF. The DNA of the CDR3 is TGTGCCAGCGGGATCCGGGAACGCGGGGAGCTGTTTTTT. The chain links TRBV2 to TRBJ2-2; TRBD2 might be the D (5 bases). The CDR3 has 13 residues. Germline V gene lookup returns CDR1 SNHLY and CDR2 FYNNEI. Trimming left V 8 bases short and J 7 bases short, with 14 bases between.

This sequence joins TRBV3-1 (or the pseudogene TRBV3-2) and TRBJ2-5, with 10 nucleotides matching TRBD2. Germline CDR1 reads LGHDT; CDR2 reads YNNKEL (reference sequence). The CDR3 is 17 amino acids. The junction had 13 bases not matched to a gene; V was cut back by 5 bases and J by 4 bases. The CDR3 DNA follows: TGTGCCAGCAGCGACGAACCCCTAGCGGGAGCGCGAGAGACCCAGTACTTC. Translation: CASSDEPLAGARETQYF.

The chain links TRBV19 to TRBJ2-1; D is perhaps TRBD2 (5 bases). Germline values: CDR1 LNHDA, CDR2 SQIVND (reference sequence). This CDR3 is 10 amino acids long. V lost 5 bases and J 9 bases, leaving 5 bases between the germline ends. CDR3 sequence (DNA): TGTGCCAGTAGTCGGGGTGAGCAGTTCTTC. This gives the protein CASSRGEQFF.

The chain has TRBV14 and TRBJ2-5; TRBD2 matches at 9 bases. Trimming at V came to 4 bases and at J to 10 bases, leaving 10 bases not matched to a gene. Germline CDR1 is SGHDN and CDR2 is FVKESK. The CDR3 consists of 14 residues. Here the CDR3 reads CASSPGTSIYYQYF. The CDR3 coding sequence is TGTGCCAGCAGCCCTGGGACTAGCATTTATTACCAGTACTTC.

In this sample, this clone turned up once. Compared with germline, one end of the junction differs, possibly owing to a read error. This chain connects TRBV19 to TRBJ2-7, with 9 bases lining up with TRBD2. Germline CDR1 LNHDA, CDR2 SQIVND (reference sequence). The length of the CDR3 is 16 residues. The CDR3 protein is CVSSQGTSRGPYEQYF. The CDR3 nucleotides are TGTGTCAGTAGTCAGGGGACTAGCCGGGGTCCCTACGAGCAGTACTTC.